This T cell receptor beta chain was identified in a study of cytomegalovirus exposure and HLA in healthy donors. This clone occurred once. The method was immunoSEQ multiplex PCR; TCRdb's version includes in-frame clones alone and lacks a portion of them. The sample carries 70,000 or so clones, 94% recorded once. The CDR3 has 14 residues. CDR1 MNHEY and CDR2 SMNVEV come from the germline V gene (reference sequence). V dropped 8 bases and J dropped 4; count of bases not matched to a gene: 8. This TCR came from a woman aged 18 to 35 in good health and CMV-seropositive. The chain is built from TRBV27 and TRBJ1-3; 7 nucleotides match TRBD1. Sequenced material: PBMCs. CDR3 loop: CASRPTGLGNTIYF. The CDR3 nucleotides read TGTGCCAGCCGTCCGACAGGGTTGGGAAACACCATATATTTT.